These 27 T cell receptor beta chains were all obtained from the same sample, sequenced in a study of monozygotic twins with inflammatory bowel disease. After re-calling the 5' RACE reads, TCRdb lists one entry per CDR3 protein, DNA absent. The listing records 300,000 to 350,000 distinct CDR3 sequences. The sequenced sample consisted of blood. The receptors were gathered from a human donor with ulcerative colitis or Crohn's disease, or a healthy co-twin of an affected twin (not recorded which).

This rearrangement joins TRBV28 to TRBJ2-3. The CDR3 covers 14 residues. The V gene's germline CDR1 is MDHEN and CDR2 SYDVKM. The CDR3 protein is CASSQPTQRTTQYF.

The gene calls are TRBV9 and TRBJ2-3. This CDR3 is built from 13 residues. Germline V CDR1 and CDR2: SGDLS, YYNGEE. The CDR3 is CASKPLATDTQYF.

V usage is TRBV7-6 and J usage is TRBJ2-3; TCRdb calls TRBD1, which cannot be checked without DNA. The CDR3 contains 16 residues. Per the germline V gene, CDR1 is SGHVS and CDR2 is FNYEAQ. The CDR3 sequence: CASSLTRGLGTDTQYF.

This rearrangement joins TRBV20-1 to TRBJ1-5; TCRdb designates TRBD1, a call that cannot be tested without DNA. Germline loops: CDR1 DFQATT, CDR2 SNEGSKA (reference sequence). The CDR3 extends over 14 amino acids. CDR3 protein: CSAHRGRSNQPQHF.

This chain links TRBV5-6 with TRBJ2-7; as DNA is missing, the TRBD1 call by TCRdb cannot be tested. Germline CDR1 is SGHDT and CDR2 is YYEEEE. The CDR3 consists of 17 residues. CDR3 residues: CASSLRSTGQGPYEQYF. Full variable domain (outside the CDR3, taken from reference TRBV5-6 and TRBJ2-7): DAGVTQSPTHLIKTRGQQVTLRCSPKSGHDTVSWYQQALGQGPQFIFQYYEEEERQRGNFPDRFSGHQFPNYSSELNVNALLLGDSALYLCASSLRSTGQGPYEQYFGPGTRLTVT.

The J gene is TRBJ2-5, the V gene TRBV7-2. Germline V CDR1 and CDR2: SGHTA, FQGNSA. The CDR3 is 13 amino acids. CDR3 protein: CASSRSSLETQYF.

The chain has TRBV30 and TRBJ2-2; TCRdb indicates TRBD1, and absent DNA this call remains unverified. The CDR3 runs 14 residues. The germline CDR1 and CDR2 sequences are GTSNPN and SVGIG (reference sequence). The CDR3 loop reads CAWSVEGRTGELFF.

The rearrangement uses TRBV6-5 and TRBJ2-1; TCRdb's D call of TRBD1 is untestable without DNA. The CDR3 runs 15 residues. Germline loops: CDR1 MNHEY, CDR2 SVGAGI. CDR3 sequence: CASSSPGQGNNEQFF.

V and J are TRBV5-1 and TRBJ2-1; TCRdb's D call, TRBD1, is unchecked because there is no DNA. The CDR3 has 13 residues. Per germline, CDR1 SGHRS and CDR2 YFSETQ. The CDR3 sequence is CASNDWGYNEQFF.

The chain couples TRBV10-3 to TRBJ2-3. The CDR3 runs 12 residues. Germline CDR1 and CDR2: ENHRY and SYGVKD. The CDR3 is CAISEGRNTQYF.

The chain carries TRBV20-1 and TRBJ2-4; there is no DNA to check the TCRdb D call of TRBD1. The CDR3 covers 14 residues. Germline CDR1 DFQATT, CDR2 SNEGSKA (reference sequence). The CDR3 protein is CSADSRSGKNIQYF.

This sequence joins TRBV10-3 and TRBJ2-4; TCRdb reports TRBD1, a call that lacks DNA to check it against. In germline, CDR1 is ENHRY, CDR2 SYGVKD. The CDR3 contains 17 residues. This chain's CDR3 is CAISAETGGFFKNIQYF.

This rearrangement joins TRBV20-1 to TRBJ2-5; lacking DNA, the TRBD1 call made by TCRdb goes unchecked. Per the germline V gene, CDR1 is DFQATT and CDR2 is SNEGSKA (reference sequence). This CDR3 has 13 residues. The CDR3 sequence: CSARSPGRETQYF.

The chain joins TRBV5-1 to TRBJ2-5. CDR1 is SGHRS, CDR2 YFSETQ, per germline. The CDR3 spans 15 residues. CDR3 residues: CASSSSATTQATQYF.

This rearrangement joins TRBV11-2 to TRBJ1-1; there is no DNA to check the TCRdb D call of TRBD1. Germline CDR1 and CDR2: SGHAT and FQNNGV. There are 16 residues in the CDR3. This CDR3 is CASSLRYQGANTEAFF.

The rearrangement links TRBV5-1 to TRBJ2-1; TCRdb lists TRBD1, though no DNA is available to test this call. The CDR3 runs 15 residues. The V gene's germline CDR1 is SGHRS and CDR2 YFSETQ. CDR3 in amino acids: CASSRGTGPYNEQFF.

This chain uses TRBV20-1 with TRBJ2-1; TCRdb designates TRBD1, a call that cannot be tested without DNA. Germline CDR1 reads DFQATT; CDR2 reads SNEGSKA (reference sequence). The CDR3 contains 17 residues. The chain's CDR3 is CSARDFQGHGKYNEQFF.

The chain couples TRBV3-1 to TRBJ1-1; with no DNA, the TCRdb D assignment of TRBD1 cannot be verified. The CDR3 extends over 14 amino acids. Germline CDR1 and CDR2: LGHDT and YNNKEL (reference sequence). This CDR3 is CASSQSETRAEAFF.

The chain recombines TRBV29-1 with TRBJ2-7. Per germline, CDR1 SQVTM and CDR2 ANQGSEA. The CDR3 covers 11 residues. The CDR3 reads CSVESMDEQYF.

This rearrangement joins TRBV11-3 to TRBJ2-3; without DNA, the TCRdb call of TRBD1 cannot be checked. The CDR3 spans 16 residues. Germline CDR1 reads SGHNT; CDR2 reads YENEEA. CDR3 in amino acids: CASSSRQGPLTDTQYF.

The chain uses TRBV28 and TRBJ1-5; TCRdb reports TRBD1, a call that lacks DNA to check it against. The germline V gene has CDR1 MDHEN and CDR2 SYDVKM. CDR3 length: 15 amino acids. CDR3 sequence reads: CASSMGQGASQPQHF.

The chain recombines TRBV5-1 with TRBJ2-3; TCRdb's assignment of TRBD1 cannot be checked, as there is no DNA. There are 16 residues in the CDR3. The germline V gene encodes CDR1 SGHRS and CDR2 YFSETQ. CDR3 region: CASSLGTGGDTDTQYF.

The V and J genes are TRBV7-8 and TRBJ2-7. Germline loops: CDR1 SGHVS, CDR2 FQNEAQ. The CDR3 contains 14 residues. CDR3 residues: CASSLTTDAYEQYF.

The CDR3 reads CASSRQGAGGELFF. The genes are TRBV5-1 and TRBJ2-2; without DNA, the TCRdb call of TRBD1 cannot be checked. The CDR3 has 14 residues. Germline V gene sequence: CDR1 SGHRS, CDR2 YFSETQ.

The chain uses TRBV7-9 and TRBJ1-1. There are 12 residues in the CDR3. The germline V gene encodes CDR1 SEHNR and CDR2 FQNEAQ (reference sequence). CDR3 loop: CASTLPWGEAFF.

The chain combines TRBV3-1 with TRBJ1-6. There are 15 residues in the CDR3. Per the germline V gene, CDR1 is LGHDT and CDR2 is YNNKEL (reference sequence). The CDR3 sequence is CASTKGEALNSPLHF.

CDR3 protein: CASSLAGGIRSYEQYF. The chain has TRBV5-1 and TRBJ2-7; TCRdb designates TRBD2, a call that cannot be tested without DNA. This CDR3 is built from 16 residues. Germline CDR1 is SGHRS and CDR2 is YFSETQ.